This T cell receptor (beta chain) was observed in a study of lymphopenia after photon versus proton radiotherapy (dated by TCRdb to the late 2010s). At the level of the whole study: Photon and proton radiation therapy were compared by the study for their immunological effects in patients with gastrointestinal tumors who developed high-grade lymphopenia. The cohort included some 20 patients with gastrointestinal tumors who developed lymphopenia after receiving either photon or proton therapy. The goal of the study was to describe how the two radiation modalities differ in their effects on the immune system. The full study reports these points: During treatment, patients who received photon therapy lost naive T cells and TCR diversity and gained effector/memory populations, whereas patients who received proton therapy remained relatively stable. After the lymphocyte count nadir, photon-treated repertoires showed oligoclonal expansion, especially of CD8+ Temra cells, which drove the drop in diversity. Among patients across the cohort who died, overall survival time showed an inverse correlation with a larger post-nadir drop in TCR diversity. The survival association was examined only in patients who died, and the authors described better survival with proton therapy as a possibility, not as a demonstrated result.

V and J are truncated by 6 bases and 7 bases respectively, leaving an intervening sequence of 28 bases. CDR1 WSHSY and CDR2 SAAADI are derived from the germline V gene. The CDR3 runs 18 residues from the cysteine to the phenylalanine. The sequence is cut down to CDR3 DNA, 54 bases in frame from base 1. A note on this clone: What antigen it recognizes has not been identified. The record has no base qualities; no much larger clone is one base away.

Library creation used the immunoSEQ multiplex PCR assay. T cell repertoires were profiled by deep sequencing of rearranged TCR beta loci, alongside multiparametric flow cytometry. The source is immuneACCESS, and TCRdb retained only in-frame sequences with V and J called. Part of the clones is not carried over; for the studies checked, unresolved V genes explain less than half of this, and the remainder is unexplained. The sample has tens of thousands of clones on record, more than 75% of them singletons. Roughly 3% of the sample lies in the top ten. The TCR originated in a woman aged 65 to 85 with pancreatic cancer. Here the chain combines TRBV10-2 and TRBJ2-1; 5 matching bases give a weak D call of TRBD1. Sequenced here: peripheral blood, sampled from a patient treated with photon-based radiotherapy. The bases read TGCGCCAGCAGATCATGGGAAGTAGTTGACTCCCGACAGAATGAGCAGTTCTTC. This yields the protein CASRSWEVVDSRQNEQFF.